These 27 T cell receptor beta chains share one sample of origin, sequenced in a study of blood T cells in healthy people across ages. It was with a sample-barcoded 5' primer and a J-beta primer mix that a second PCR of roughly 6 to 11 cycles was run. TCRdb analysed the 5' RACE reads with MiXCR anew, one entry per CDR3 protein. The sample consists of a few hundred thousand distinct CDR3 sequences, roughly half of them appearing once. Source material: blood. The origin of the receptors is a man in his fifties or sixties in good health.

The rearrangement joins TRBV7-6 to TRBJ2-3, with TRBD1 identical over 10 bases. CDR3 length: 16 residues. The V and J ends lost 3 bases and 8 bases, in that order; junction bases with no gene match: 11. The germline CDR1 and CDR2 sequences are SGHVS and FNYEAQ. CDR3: CASSLGRQGAYGTQYF. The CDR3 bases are TGTGCCAGCAGCTTGGGTCGACAGGGGGCGTATGGTACGCAGTATTTT.

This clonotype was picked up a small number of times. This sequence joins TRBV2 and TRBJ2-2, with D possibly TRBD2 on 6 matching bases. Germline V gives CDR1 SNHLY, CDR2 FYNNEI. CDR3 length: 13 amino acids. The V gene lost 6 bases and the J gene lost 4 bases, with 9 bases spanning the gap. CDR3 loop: CASSRGTTGELFF. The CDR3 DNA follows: TGTGCCAGCAGCCGGGGGACCACCGGGGAGCTGTTTTTT. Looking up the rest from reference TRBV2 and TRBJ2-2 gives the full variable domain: EPEVTQTPSHQVTQMGQEVILRCVPISNHLYFYWYRQILGQKVEFLVSFYNNEISEKSEIFDDQFSVERPDGSNFTLKIRSTKLEDSAMYFCASSRGTTGELFFGEGSRLTVL.

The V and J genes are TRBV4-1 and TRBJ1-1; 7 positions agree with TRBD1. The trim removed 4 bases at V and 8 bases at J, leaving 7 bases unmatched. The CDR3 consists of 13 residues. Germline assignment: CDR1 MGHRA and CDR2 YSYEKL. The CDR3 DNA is TGCGCCAGCAGCCCTAACTGGGGACAGGAAGCTTTCTTT. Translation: CASSPNWGQEAFF.

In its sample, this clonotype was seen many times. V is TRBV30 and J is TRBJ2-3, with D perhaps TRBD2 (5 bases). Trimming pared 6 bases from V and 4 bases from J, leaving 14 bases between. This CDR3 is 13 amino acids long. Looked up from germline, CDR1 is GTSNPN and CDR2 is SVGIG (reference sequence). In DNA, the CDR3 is TGTGCCTGTTGTCCCAAAGCGGCAGATACGCAGTATTTT. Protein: CACCPKAADTQYF.

The CDR3, as DNA: TGTGCCAGCAGTTCTACAGGATACTCCTACGAGCAGTACTTC. Amino acids: CASSSTGYSYEQYF. The chain carries TRBV12-3 or TRBV12-4 and TRBJ2-7; the D gene is possibly TRBD1 (5 bases). Trimming removed 4 bases at V and 0 bases at J, with 10 bases between. The CDR3 covers 14 residues.

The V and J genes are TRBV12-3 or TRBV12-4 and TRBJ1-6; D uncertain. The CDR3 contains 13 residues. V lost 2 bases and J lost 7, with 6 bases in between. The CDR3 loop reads CASSLLGNSPLHF. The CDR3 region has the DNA TGTGCCAGCAGTTTATTAGGGAATTCACCCCTCCACTTT.

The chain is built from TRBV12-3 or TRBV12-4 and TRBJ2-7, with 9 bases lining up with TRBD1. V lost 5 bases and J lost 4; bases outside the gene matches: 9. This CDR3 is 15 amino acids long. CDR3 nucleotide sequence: TGTGCCAGCAGTCAGGCACGGGGACAGGGTTACGAGCAGTACTTC. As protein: CASSQARGQGYEQYF.

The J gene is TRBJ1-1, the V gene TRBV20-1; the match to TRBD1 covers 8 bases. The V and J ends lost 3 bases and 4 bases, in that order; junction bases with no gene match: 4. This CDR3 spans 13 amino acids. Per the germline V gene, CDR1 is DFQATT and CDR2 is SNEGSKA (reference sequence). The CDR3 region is CSASYRGGTEAFF. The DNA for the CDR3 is TGCAGTGCTAGTTACAGGGGGGGCACTGAAGCTTTCTTT.

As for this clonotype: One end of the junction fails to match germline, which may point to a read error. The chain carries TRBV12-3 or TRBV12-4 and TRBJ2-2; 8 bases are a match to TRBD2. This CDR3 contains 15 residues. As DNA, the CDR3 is TGTACCAGCAGTTTAGCGGGGTTGAACACCGGGGAGCTGTTTTTT. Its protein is CTSSLAGLNTGELFF.

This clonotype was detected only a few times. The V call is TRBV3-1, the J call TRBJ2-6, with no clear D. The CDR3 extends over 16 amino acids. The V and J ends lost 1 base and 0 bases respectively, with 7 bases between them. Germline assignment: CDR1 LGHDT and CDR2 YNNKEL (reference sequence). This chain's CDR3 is CASSQGGSSGANVLTF. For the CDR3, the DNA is TGTGCCAGCAGCCAAGGCGGCAGCTCTGGGGCCAACGTCCTGACTTTC.

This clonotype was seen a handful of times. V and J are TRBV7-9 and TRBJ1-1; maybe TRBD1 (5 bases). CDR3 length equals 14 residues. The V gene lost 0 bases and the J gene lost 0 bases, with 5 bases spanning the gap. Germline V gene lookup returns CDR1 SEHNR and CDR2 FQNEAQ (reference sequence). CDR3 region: CASSLATVNTEAFF. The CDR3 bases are TGTGCCAGCAGCTTAGCGACAGTGAACACTGAAGCTTTCTTT.

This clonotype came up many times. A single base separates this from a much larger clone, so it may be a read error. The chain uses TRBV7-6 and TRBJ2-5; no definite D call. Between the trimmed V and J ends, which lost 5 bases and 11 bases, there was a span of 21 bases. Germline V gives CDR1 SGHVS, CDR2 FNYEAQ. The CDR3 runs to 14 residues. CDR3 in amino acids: CASSPRPSANEQYF. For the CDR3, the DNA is TGTGCCAGCAGCCCCCGACCTAGTGCAAATGAGCAGTACTTC.

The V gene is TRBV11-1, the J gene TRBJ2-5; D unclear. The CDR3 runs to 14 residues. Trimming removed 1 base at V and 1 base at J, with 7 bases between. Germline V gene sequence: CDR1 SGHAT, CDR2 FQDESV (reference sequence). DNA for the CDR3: TGTGCCAGCAGCTTAGTACGGACCCAAGAGACCCAGTACTTC. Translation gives CASSLVRTQETQYF.

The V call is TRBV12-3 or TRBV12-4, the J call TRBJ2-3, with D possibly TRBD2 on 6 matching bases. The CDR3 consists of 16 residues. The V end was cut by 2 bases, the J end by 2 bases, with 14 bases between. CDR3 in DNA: TGTGCCAGCAGTTTATTGGCTAGCGTGGTCACAGATACGCAGTATTTT. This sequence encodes CASSLLASVVTDTQYF.

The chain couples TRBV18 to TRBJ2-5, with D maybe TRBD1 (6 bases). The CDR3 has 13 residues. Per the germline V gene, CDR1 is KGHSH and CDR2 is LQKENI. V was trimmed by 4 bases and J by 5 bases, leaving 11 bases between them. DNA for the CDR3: TGTGCCAGCTCACGGGACAACCGGGAGACCCAGTACTTC. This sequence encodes CASSRDNRETQYF. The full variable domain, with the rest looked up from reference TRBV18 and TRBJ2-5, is NAGVMQNPRHLVRRRGQEARLRCSPMKGHSHVYWYRQLPEEGLKFMVYLQKENIIDESGMPKERFSAEFPKEGPSILRIQQVVRGDSAAYFCASSRDNRETQYFGPGTRLLVL.

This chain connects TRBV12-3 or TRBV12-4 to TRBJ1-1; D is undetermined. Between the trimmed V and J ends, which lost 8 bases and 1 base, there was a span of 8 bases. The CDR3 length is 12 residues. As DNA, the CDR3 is TGTGCCAGCGAAAAAGGGAACACTGAAGCTTTCTTT. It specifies CASEKGNTEAFF.

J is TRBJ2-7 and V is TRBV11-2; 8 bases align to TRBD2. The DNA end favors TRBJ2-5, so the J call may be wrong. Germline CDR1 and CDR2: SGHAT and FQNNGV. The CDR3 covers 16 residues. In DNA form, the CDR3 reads TGTGCCAGCAGCTTTCAGTCGAGACTAGCGCTAGAGACCCAGTACTTC. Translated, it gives CASSFQSRLALETQYF.

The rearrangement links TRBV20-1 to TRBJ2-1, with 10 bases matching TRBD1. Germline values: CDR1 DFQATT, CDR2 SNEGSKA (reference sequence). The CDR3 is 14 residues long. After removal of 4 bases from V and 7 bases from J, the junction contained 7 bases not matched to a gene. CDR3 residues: CSANPGQGWNEQFF. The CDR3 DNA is TGCAGTGCTAACCCGGGACAGGGGTGGAATGAGCAGTTCTTC.

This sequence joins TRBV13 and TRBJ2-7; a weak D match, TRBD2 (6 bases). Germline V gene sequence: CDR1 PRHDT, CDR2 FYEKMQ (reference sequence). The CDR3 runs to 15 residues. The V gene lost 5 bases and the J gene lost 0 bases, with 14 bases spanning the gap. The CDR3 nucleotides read TGTGCCAGCAGCCCAAGCGGGCCGAGCTCCTACGAGCAGTACTTC. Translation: CASSPSGPSSYEQYF.

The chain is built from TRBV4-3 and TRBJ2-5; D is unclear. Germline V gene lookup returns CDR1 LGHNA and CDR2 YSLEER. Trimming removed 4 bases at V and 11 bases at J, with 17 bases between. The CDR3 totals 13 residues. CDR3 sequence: CASSLGLGNEQYF. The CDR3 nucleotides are TGCGCCAGCAGCCTCGGTCTAGGGAATGAGCAGTACTTC.

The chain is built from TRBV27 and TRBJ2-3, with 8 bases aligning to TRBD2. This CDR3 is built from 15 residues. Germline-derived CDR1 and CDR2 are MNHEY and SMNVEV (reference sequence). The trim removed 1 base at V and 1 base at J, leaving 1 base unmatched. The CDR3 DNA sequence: TGTGCCAGCAGTTTATTGACTAGCGGCACAGATACGCAGTATTTT. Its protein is CASSLLTSGTDTQYF.

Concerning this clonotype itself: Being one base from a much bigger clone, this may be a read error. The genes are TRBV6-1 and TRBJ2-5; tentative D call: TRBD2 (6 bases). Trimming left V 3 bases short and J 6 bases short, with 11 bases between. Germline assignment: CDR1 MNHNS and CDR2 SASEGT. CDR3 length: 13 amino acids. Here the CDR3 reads CASSEGEAKTQYF. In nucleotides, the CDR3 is TGTGCCAGCAGTGAGGGGGAGGCGAAGACCCAGTACTTC.

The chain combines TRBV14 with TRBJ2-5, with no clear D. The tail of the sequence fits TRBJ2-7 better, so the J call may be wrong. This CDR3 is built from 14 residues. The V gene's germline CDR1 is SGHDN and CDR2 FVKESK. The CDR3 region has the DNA TGTGCCAGCAGCCAAACTAATAGGGTATACGAGCAGTACTTC. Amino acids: CASSQTNRVYEQYF.

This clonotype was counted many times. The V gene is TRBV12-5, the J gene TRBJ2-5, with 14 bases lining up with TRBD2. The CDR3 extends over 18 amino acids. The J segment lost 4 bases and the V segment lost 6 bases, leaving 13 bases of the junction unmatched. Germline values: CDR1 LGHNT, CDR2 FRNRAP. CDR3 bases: TGTGCTAGTGGCCCGGATCCGGGACTAGCGGGGGTACGAGAGACCCAGTACTTC. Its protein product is CASGPDPGLAGVRETQYF.

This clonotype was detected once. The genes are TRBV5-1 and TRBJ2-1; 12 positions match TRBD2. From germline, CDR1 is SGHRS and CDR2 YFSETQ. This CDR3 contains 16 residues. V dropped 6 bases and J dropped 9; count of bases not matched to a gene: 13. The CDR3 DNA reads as TGCGCCAGCACCGATCTAGCGGGAGGGCCGGGGGGTGAGCAGTTCTTC. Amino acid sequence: CASTDLAGGPGGEQFF.

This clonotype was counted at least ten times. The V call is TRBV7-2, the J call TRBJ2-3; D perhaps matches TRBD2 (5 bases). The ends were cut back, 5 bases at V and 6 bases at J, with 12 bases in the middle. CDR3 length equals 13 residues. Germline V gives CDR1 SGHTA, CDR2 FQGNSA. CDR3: CASSVGGYDTQYF. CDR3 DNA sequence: TGTGCCAGCAGCGTAGGCGGGTACGATACGCAGTATTTT. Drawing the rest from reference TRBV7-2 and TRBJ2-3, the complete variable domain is GAGVSQSPSNKVTEKGKDVELRCDPISGHTALYWYRQSLGQGLEFLIYFQGNSAPDKSGLPSDRFSAERTGGSVSTLTIQRTQQEDSAVYLCASSVGGYDTQYFGPGTRLTVL.

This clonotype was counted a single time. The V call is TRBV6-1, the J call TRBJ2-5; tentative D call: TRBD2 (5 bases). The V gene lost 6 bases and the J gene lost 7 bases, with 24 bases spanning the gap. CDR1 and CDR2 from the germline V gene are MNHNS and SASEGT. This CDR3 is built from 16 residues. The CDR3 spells CASSVGRAVDRGTQYF. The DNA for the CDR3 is TGTGCCAGCAGCGTAGGACGAGCGGTGGACCGAGGGACCCAGTACTTC.